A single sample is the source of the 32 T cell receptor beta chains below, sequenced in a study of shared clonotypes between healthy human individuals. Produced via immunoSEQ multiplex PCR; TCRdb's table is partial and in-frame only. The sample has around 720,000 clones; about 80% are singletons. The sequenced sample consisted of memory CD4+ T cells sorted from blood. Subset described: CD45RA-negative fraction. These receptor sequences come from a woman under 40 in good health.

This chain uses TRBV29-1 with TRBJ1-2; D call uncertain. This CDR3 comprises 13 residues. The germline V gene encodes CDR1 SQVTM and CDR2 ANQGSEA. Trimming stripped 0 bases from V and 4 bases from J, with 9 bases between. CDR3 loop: CSVEDLQRYGYTF. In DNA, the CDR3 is TGCAGCGTTGAAGATCTACAGCGCTATGGCTACACCTTC.

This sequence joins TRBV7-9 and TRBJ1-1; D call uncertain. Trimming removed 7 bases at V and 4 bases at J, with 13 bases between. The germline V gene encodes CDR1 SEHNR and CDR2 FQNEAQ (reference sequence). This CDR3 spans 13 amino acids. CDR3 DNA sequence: TGTGCCAGCACCCTCGACGGTCGCACTGAAGCTTTCTTT. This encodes CASTLDGRTEAFF.

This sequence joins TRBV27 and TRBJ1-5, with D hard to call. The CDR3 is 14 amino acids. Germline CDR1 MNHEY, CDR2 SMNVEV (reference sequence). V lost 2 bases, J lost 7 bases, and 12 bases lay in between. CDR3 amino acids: CASSLKVMVQPQHF. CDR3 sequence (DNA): TGTGCCAGCAGTTTAAAGGTTATGGTCCAGCCCCAGCATTTT.

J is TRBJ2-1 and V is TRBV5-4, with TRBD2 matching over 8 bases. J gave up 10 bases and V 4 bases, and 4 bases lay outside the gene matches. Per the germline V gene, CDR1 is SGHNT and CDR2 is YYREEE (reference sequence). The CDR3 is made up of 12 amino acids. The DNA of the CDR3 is TGTGCCAGCAGCCCAAGGACTAGCGAGCAGTTCTTC. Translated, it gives CASSPRTSEQFF.

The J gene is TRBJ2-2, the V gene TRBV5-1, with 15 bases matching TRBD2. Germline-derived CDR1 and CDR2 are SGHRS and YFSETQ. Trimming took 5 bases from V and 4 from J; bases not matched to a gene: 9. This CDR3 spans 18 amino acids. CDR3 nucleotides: TGCGCCAGCAGGGTCGGACTAGCGGGAGGGTGGAGCACCGGGGAGCTGTTTTTT. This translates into CASRVGLAGGWSTGELFF.

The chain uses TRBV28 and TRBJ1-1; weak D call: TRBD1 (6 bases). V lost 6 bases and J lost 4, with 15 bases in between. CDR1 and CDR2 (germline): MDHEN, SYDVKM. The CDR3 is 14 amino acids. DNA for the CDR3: TGTGCCAGCAGCGACATACAGGGATTCACTGAAGCTTTCTTT. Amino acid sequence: CASSDIQGFTEAFF.

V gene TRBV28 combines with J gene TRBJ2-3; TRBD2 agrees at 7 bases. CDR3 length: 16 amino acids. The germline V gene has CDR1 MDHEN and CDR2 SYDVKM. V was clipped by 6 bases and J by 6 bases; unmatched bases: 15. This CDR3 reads CASSQFREWEGDTQYF. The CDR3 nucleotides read TGTGCCAGCAGCCAGTTCCGGGAGTGGGAGGGGGATACGCAGTATTTT.

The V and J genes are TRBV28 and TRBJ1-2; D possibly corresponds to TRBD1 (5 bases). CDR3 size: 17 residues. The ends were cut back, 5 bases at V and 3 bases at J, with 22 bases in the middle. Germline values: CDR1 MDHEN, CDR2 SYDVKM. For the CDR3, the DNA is TGTGCCAGCAGTCGCCCTGGGAGGGACGGGAGGCACTATGGCTACACCTTC. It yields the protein CASSRPGRDGRHYGYTF.

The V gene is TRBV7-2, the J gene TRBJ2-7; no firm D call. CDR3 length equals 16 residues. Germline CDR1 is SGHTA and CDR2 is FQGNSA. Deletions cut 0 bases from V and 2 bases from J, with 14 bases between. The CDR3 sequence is CASSLAVGGGAYEQYF. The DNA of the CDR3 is TGTGCCAGCAGCTTAGCCGTCGGCGGTGGGGCCTACGAGCAGTACTTC.

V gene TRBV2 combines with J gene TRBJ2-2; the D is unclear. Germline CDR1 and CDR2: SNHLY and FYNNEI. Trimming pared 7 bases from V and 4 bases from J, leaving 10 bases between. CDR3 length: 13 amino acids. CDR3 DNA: TGTGCCAGCACGAAGGTAGCCACCGGGGAGCTGTTTTTT. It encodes CASTKVATGELFF. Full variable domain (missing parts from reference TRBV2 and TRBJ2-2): EPEVTQTPSHQVTQMGQEVILRCVPISNHLYFYWYRQILGQKVEFLVSFYNNEISEKSEIFDDQFSVERPDGSNFTLKIRSTKLEDSAMYFCASTKVATGELFFGEGSRLTVL.

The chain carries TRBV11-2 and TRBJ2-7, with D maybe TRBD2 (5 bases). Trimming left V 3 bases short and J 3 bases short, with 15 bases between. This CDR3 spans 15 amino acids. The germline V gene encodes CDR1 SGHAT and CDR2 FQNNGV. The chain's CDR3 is CASSLGWRALYEQYF. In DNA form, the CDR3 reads TGTGCCAGCAGCTTGGGGTGGCGGGCCCTCTACGAGCAGTACTTC.

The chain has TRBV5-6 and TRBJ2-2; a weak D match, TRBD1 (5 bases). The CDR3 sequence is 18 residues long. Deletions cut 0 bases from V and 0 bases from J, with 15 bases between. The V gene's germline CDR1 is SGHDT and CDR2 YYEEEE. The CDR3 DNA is TGTGCCAGCAGCTTGGTAGTATCGCCACAGGCGAACACCGGGGAGCTGTTTTTT. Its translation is CASSLVVSPQANTGELFF.

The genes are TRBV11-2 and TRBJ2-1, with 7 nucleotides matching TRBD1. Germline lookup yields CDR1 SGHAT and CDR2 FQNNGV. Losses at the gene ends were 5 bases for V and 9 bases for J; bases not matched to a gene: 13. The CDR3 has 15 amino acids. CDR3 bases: TGTGCCAGCAGCCACGTGACGGACAGGATCGGTGAGCAGTTCTTC. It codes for CASSHVTDRIGEQFF.

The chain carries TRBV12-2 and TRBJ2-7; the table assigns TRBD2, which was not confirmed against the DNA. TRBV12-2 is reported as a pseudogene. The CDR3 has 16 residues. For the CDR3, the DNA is TGTGCAAGTCGCTTAGCGCGAAATAACCTCGACTACGAGCAGTACTTC. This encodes CASRLARNNLDYEQYF.

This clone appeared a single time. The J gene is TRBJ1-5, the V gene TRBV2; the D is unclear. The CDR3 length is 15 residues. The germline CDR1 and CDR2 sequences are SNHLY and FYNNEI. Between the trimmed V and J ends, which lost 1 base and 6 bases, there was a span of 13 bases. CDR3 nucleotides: TGTGCCAGCAGTGAAGGGGAAGTGATGGCTCAGCCCCAGCATTTT. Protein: CASSEGEVMAQPQHF.

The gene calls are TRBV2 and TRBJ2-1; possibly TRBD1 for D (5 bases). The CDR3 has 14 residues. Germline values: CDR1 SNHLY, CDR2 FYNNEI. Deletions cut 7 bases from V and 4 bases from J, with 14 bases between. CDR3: CASTRLTEYNEQFF. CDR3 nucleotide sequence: TGTGCCAGCACACGATTGACAGAGTACAATGAGCAGTTCTTC. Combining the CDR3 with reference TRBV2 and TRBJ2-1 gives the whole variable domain EPEVTQTPSHQVTQMGQEVILRCVPISNHLYFYWYRQILGQKVEFLVSFYNNEISEKSEIFDDQFSVERPDGSNFTLKIRSTKLEDSAMYFCASTRLTEYNEQFFGPGTRLTVL.

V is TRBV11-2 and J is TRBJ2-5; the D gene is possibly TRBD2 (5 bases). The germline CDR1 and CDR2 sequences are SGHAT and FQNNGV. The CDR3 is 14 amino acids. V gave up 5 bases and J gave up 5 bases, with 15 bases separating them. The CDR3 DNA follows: TGTGCCAGCAGCGCACCAACGGGCGGGGAGACCCAGTACTTC. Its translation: CASSAPTGGETQYF.

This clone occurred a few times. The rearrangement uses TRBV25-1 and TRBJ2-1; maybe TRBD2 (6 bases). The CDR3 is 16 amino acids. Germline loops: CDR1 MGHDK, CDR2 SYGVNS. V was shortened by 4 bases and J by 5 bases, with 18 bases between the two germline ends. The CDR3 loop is CASSALLWEVDNEQFF. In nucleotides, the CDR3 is TGTGCCAGCAGTGCCCTCTTGTGGGAGGTCGACAATGAGCAGTTCTTC.

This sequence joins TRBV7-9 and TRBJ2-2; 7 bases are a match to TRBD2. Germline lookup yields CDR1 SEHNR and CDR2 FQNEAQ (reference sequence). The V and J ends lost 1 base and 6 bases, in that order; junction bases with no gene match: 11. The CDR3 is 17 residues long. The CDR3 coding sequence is TGTGCCAGCAGCTTAGGGACTAGTTTTGGTCCGTCCGGGGAGCTGTTTTTT. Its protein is CASSLGTSFGPSGELFF.

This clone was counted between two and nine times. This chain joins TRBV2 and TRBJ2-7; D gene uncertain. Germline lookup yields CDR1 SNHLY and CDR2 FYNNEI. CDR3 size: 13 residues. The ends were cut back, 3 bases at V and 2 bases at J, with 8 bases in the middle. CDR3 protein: CASSDANPYEQYF. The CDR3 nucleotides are TGTGCCAGCAGTGATGCCAATCCCTACGAGCAGTACTTC.

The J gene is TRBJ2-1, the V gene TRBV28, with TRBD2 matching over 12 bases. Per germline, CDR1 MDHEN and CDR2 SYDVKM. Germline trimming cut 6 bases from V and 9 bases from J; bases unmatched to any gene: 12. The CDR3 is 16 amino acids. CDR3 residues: CASSSPTSGSRSEQFF. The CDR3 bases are TGTGCCAGCAGCTCCCCGACTAGCGGGAGTCGTAGTGAGCAGTTCTTC. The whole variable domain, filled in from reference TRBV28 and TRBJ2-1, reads DVKVTQSSRYLVKRTGEKVFLECVQDMDHENMFWYRQDPGLGLRLIYFSYDVKMKEKGDIPEGYSVSREKKERFSLILESASTNQTSMYLCASSSPTSGSRSEQFFGPGTRLTVL.

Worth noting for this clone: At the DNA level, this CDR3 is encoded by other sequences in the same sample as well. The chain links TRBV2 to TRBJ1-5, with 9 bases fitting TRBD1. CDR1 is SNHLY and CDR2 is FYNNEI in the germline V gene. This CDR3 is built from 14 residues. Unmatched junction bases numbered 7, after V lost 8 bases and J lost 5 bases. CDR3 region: CASGRTGAYQPQHF. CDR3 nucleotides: TGTGCCAGCGGGAGGACAGGGGCCTATCAGCCCCAGCATTTT. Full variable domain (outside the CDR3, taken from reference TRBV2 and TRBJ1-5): EPEVTQTPSHQVTQMGQEVILRCVPISNHLYFYWYRQILGQKVEFLVSFYNNEISEKSEIFDDQFSVERPDGSNFTLKIRSTKLEDSAMYFCASGRTGAYQPQHFGDGTRLSIL.

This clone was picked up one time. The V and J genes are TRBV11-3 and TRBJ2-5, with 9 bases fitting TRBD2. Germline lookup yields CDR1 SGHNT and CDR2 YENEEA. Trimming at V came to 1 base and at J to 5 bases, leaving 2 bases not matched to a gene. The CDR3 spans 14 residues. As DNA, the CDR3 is TGTGCCAGCAGCTTAGCTAGCGGGACGGAGACCCAGTACTTC. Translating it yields CASSLASGTETQYF.

The CDR3 nucleotides read TGTGCCAGCAGCCCTATAAGCGGTTCGAACACCGGGGAGCTGTTTTTT. This gives the protein CASSPISGSNTGELFF. This sequence joins TRBV28 and TRBJ2-2; possibly TRBD2 for D (5 bases). The ends were cut back, 6 bases at V and 0 bases at J, with 14 bases in the middle. Germline values: CDR1 MDHEN, CDR2 SYDVKM. The CDR3 is 16 residues long.

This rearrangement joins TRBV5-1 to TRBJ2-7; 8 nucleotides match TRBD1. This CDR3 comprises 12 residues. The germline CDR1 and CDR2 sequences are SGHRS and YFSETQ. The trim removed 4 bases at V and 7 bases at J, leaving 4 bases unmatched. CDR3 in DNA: TGCGCCAGCAGCCAGACAGGGGTGGAGCAGTACTTC. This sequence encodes CASSQTGVEQYF. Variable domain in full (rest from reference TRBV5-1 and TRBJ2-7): KAGVTQTPRYLIKTRGQQVTLSCSPISGHRSVSWYQQTPGQGLQFLFEYFSETQRNKGNFPGRFSGRQFSNSRSEMNVSTLELGDSALYLCASSQTGVEQYFGPGTRLTVT.

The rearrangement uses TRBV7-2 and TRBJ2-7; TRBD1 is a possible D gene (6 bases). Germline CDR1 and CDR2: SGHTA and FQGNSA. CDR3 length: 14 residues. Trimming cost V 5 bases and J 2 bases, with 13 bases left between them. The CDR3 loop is CASSPTGLTYEQYF. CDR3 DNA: TGTGCCAGCAGCCCAACAGGGTTAACCTACGAGCAGTACTTC.

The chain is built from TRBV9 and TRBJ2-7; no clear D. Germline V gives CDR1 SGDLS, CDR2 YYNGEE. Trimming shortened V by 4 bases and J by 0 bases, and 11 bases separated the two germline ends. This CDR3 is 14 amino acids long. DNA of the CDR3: TGTGCCAGCAGCCTACAAGCGAGCTCCTACGAGCAGTACTTC. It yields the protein CASSLQASSYEQYF.

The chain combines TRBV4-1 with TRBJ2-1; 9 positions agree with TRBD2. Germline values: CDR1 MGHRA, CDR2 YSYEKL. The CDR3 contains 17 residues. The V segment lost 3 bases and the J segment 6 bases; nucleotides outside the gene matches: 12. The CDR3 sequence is CASSHHLTSGWGNEQFF. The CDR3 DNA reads TGCGCCAGCAGCCACCACTTGACTAGCGGTTGGGGCAATGAGCAGTTCTTC.

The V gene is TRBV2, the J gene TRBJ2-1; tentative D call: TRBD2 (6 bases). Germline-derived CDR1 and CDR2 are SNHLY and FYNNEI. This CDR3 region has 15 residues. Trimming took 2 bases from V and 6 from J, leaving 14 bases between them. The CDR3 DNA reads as TGTGCCAGCAGTGAAAGGCGCGGGATAATCAATGAGCAGTTCTTC. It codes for CASSERRGIINEQFF.

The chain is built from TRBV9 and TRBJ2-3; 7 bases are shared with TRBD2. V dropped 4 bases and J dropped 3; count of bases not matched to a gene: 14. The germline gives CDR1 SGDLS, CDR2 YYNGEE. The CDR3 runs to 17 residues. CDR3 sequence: CASSPAVGTSETDTQYF. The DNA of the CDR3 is TGTGCCAGCAGCCCCGCGGTTGGAACTAGCGAAACAGATACGCAGTATTTT.

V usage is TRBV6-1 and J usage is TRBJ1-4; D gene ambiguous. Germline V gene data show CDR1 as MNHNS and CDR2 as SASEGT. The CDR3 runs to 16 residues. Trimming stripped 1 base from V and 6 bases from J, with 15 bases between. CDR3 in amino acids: CASSEELPGLHEKLFF. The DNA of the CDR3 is TGTGCCAGCAGTGAAGAACTTCCGGGATTGCATGAAAAACTGTTTTTT.

CDR3 amino acids: CAYYWGLVNPAGTGELFF. The CDR3 DNA sequence: TGCGCATATTACTGGGGACTAGTGAACCCTGCGGGCACCGGGGAGCTGTTTTTT. The rearrangement uses TRBV5-1 and TRBJ2-2, with TRBD2 identical over 8 bases. From germline, CDR1 is SGHRS and CDR2 YFSETQ. The CDR3 is made up of 18 amino acids.